The rows below give T cell receptor beta chains drawn from one sample of a study of breast tumors, draining lymph nodes, adjacent tissues. TCRdb re-called the multiplex PCR reads through MiXCR, storing one row per CDR3 protein. The sample yields more than 250,000 distinct CDR3 sequences, over 30% seen once. Sequencing was done on a sample of axillary lymph node tissue. The receptors were gathered from a female donor with breast cancer. Some clones in this sample may be carry-over from other donors' samples. Both conserved end residues are part of each CDR3. A D gene is named only where the DNA matches it firmly.

TRBV5-5 TRBD1 CASSSQQGAYEQYF
TRBV20-1 NA CSASVKAAGNTIYF
TRBV7-8 TRBD2 CASSWGLAVDYEQYF
TRBV6-5 NA CASRGGYGGSGNTIYF
TRBV11-2 NA CASSLHDGGLWYGYTF
TRBV9 TRBD2 CASSAGLVGTGELFF
TRBV27 NA CASSSDPGNEQLF
TRBV12-3/TRBV12-4 NA CASNRYLGGGTDTQYF
TRBV19 TRBD1 CASRDRAHGEQSF
TRBV9 NA CASSILAGNTDTQYF
TRBV5-1 TRBD1 CASSLTGTGNTGELFF
TRBV7-2 NA CAGSPWRGPGSSYNSPLHF
TRBV7-9 NA CASSLVHLTTGELFF
TRBV12-5 TRBD1 CASGSSDRADAGELFF
TRBV11-3 TRBD2 CASSFGLAGEQYF
TRBV13 TRBD1 CASSHPGTVERNTIYF
TRBV11-2 NA CASSEEDVGYGYTF
TRBV6-5 NA CASSSTGSGNTIYF
TRBV3-1 TRBD2 CASSGGWGAGDTQYF
TRBV19 TRBD2 CATRGLAGEQFF
TRBV9 NA CASSSKPGPLAEGYGYTF
TRBV9 TRBD1 CASSPLQGGVTNEKLFF
TRBV7-9 NA CASSLAGGAWGYTF
TRBV29-1 TRBD1 CSVPGQGEYEQYF
TRBV7-2 TRBD1 CASRRAPGQAHEQYF
TRBV28 NA CASSSIVALQETQYF
TRBV7-2 TRBD2 CASSALAGEYYNEQFF
TRBV27 NA CASRSLLYYGYTF
TRBV10-3 NA CAISEGTRRNYGYTF
TRBV7-2 NA CASSREVSSVQYF
TRBV30 NA CAWGTTDTQYF
TRBV5-1 NA CASSFGGQYGYTF
TRBV11-2 TRBD2 CASSRLAGDTGELFF
TRBV29-1 TRBD1 CSVSDVGQGSPNEQYF
TRBV12-3/TRBV12-4 NA CASSAGTFGNTIYF
TRBV6-5 TRBD2 CASSYRSGSSTDTQYF
TRBV4-1 NA CASREGPGAIYGYIF
TRBV30 NA CAGRGTSKGNGYTF
TRBV25-1 TRBD1 CASSETGGRYEQYF
TRBV6-6 NA CASSHSPAQYGYTF
TRBV12-3/TRBV12-4 NA CASSFLSFNEQFF
TRBV9 TRBD2 CASSTSLPGTGGGGTQYF